The rows below give T cell receptor beta chains drawn from one sample of a study of T cells of healthy individuals. TCRdb re-derived calls from the 5' RACE reads in MiXCR, one entry per CDR3 protein. The sample records roughly 87,000 distinct CDR3 sequences, under 20% being singletons. The source is a human donor in good health. Both conserved end residues are part of each CDR3. D genes are given only for firm matches. The size of a clone is reported for some rows only, either as once, few or many, or as a class for expanded clones.

clone_size: -; v_call: TRBV10-3; d_call: -; j_call: TRBJ2-1; cdr3_aa: CAISGTGAYNEQFF; cdr3_nt: TGTGCCATCAGTGGGACTGGAGCTTACAATGAGCAGTTCTTC
clone_size: -; v_call: TRBV7-2; d_call: -; j_call: TRBJ2-1; cdr3_aa: CASRSSGAAGLPKEQFF; cdr3_nt: TGTGCCAGCAGATCGAGTGGCGCTGCGGGCCTCCCTAAGGAGCAGTTCTTC
clone_size: few; v_call: TRBV6-1; d_call: -; j_call: TRBJ1-5; cdr3_aa: CASSGHSNQPQHF; cdr3_nt: TGTGCCAGCAGTGGACATAGCAATCAGCCCCAGCATTTT
clone_size: many; v_call: TRBV5-1; d_call: -; j_call: TRBJ2-1; cdr3_aa: CASSDGQTYNEQFF; cdr3_nt: TGCGCCAGCAGCGATGGACAGACCTACAATGAGCAGTTCTTC
clone_size: -; v_call: TRBV18; d_call: -; j_call: TRBJ1-5; cdr3_aa: CASSPGGNQPQHF; cdr3_nt: TGTGCCAGCTCACCAGGGGGCAATCAGCCCCAGCATTTT
clone_size: many; v_call: TRBV6-2/TRBV6-3; d_call: -; j_call: TRBJ1-5; cdr3_aa: CASRPAGTADNQPQHF; cdr3_nt: TGTGCCAGCAGACCCGCGGGCACGGCGGACAATCAGCCCCAGCATTTT
clone_size: few; v_call: TRBV11-2; d_call: TRBD1; j_call: TRBJ1-6; cdr3_aa: CASSLDRGSYNSPLHF; cdr3_nt: TGTGCCAGCAGCCTTGACAGGGGCTCCTATAATTCACCCCTCCACTTT
clone_size: -; v_call: TRBV7-9; d_call: -; j_call: TRBJ2-1; cdr3_aa: CASSSRRGISSYNEQFF; cdr3_nt: TGTGCCAGCAGCTCCAGAAGGGGAATAAGCTCCTACAATGAGCAGTTCTTC
clone_size: -; v_call: TRBV2; d_call: -; j_call: TRBJ2-6; cdr3_aa: CASSEAGFGANVLTF; cdr3_nt: TGTGCCAGCAGTGAGGCGGGCTTTGGGGCCAACGTCCTGACTTTC
clone_size: many; v_call: TRBV10-3; d_call: TRBD2; j_call: TRBJ2-1; cdr3_aa: CAIRGLAGSYNEQFF; cdr3_nt: TGTGCCATCAGGGGACTAGCGGGCTCCTACAATGAGCAGTTCTTC
clone_size: many; v_call: TRBV5-5; d_call: -; j_call: TRBJ1-1; cdr3_aa: CASRRDLNTEAFF; cdr3_nt: TGTGCCAGCAGACGGGACCTTAACACTGAAGCTTTCTTT
clone_size: -; v_call: TRBV20-1; d_call: -; j_call: TRBJ2-1; cdr3_aa: CSARGDRALYNEQFF; cdr3_nt: TGCAGTGCTAGAGGGGACCGAGCTCTATACAATGAGCAGTTCTTC
clone_size: -; v_call: TRBV28; d_call: -; j_call: TRBJ1-5; cdr3_aa: CASSFLSANQPQHF; cdr3_nt: TGTGCCAGCAGTTTCCTCAGTGCAAATCAGCCCCAGCATTTT
clone_size: -; v_call: TRBV5-1; d_call: -; j_call: TRBJ2-5; cdr3_aa: CASSLSFTIGVGETQYF; cdr3_nt: TGCGCCAGCAGCTTGAGTTTTACTATTGGGGTTGGAGAGACCCAGTACTTC
clone_size: many; v_call: TRBV15; d_call: -; j_call: TRBJ2-5; cdr3_aa: CATSRATGTPETQYF; cdr3_nt: TGTGCCACCAGCAGGGCTACTGGGACGCCAGAGACCCAGTACTTC
clone_size: few; v_call: TRBV5-1; d_call: -; j_call: TRBJ1-1; cdr3_aa: CASNEPNTEAFF; cdr3_nt: TGCGCCAGCAACGAGCCGAACACTGAAGCTTTCTTT
clone_size: -; v_call: TRBV29-1; d_call: TRBD2; j_call: TRBJ2-1; cdr3_aa: CSVAASGWDEQFF; cdr3_nt: TGCAGCGTTGCGGCTAGCGGGTGGGATGAGCAGTTCTTC
clone_size: many; v_call: TRBV20-1; d_call: TRBD1; j_call: TRBJ2-5; cdr3_aa: CSASGLGQGPQTQYF; cdr3_nt: TGCAGTGCTAGTGGATTAGGACAGGGGCCCCAGACCCAGTACTTC
clone_size: -; v_call: TRBV6-5; d_call: -; j_call: TRBJ2-1; cdr3_aa: CASSRAYNEQFF; cdr3_nt: TGTGCCAGCAGCCGGGCCTACAATGAGCAGTTCTTC
clone_size: -; v_call: TRBV6-2/TRBV6-3; d_call: TRBD2; j_call: TRBJ2-7; cdr3_aa: CASSRDYTYEQYF; cdr3_nt: TGTGCCAGCAGTCGGGACTACACCTACGAGCAGTACTTC
clone_size: -; v_call: TRBV2; d_call: -; j_call: TRBJ2-1; cdr3_aa: CASKRDTNNEQFF; cdr3_nt: TGTGCCAGCAAACGGGACACAAACAATGAGCAGTTCTTC
clone_size: -; v_call: TRBV6-5; d_call: -; j_call: TRBJ1-1; cdr3_aa: CASSYGPRLNTEAFF; cdr3_nt: TGTGCCAGCAGTTACGGTCCCAGACTGAACACTGAAGCTTTCTTT
clone_size: -; v_call: TRBV18; d_call: -; j_call: TRBJ1-4; cdr3_aa: CASSQQGFYEKLFF; cdr3_nt: TGTGCCAGCTCACAGCAGGGGTTCTACGAAAAACTGTTTTTT
clone_size: few; v_call: TRBV28; d_call: -; j_call: TRBJ1-1; cdr3_aa: CASSSPRGGEAFF; cdr3_nt: TGTGCCAGCAGCTCCCCCCGGGGCGGCGAAGCTTTCTTT
clone_size: -; v_call: TRBV28; d_call: TRBD2; j_call: TRBJ2-3; cdr3_aa: CASSWAGGFTDTQYF; cdr3_nt: TGTGCCAGCAGTTGGGCGGGAGGTTTTACAGATACGCAGTATTTT
clone_size: many; v_call: TRBV28; d_call: -; j_call: TRBJ2-3; cdr3_aa: CASRQGTSTDTQYF; cdr3_nt: TGTGCCAGCAGACAGGGCACATCCACAGATACGCAGTATTTT
clone_size: -; v_call: TRBV28; d_call: TRBD1; j_call: TRBJ1-1; cdr3_aa: CASTAAGGALPEAFF; cdr3_nt: TGTGCCAGCACCGCGGCAGGGGGCGCGTTACCTGAAGCTTTCTTT
clone_size: -; v_call: TRBV12-3/TRBV12-4; d_call: -; j_call: TRBJ2-3; cdr3_aa: CASSLATPSATDTQYF; cdr3_nt: TGTGCCAGCAGTTTAGCTACCCCCTCGGCGACAGATACGCAGTATTTT
clone_size: few; v_call: TRBV28; d_call: -; j_call: TRBJ2-7; cdr3_aa: CASSSQVFSSYEQYF; cdr3_nt: TGTGCCAGCAGTTCGCAGGTTTTCAGCTCCTACGAGCAGTACTTC
clone_size: -; v_call: TRBV7-8; d_call: TRBD2; j_call: TRBJ2-3; cdr3_aa: CASRPSGGAGDTQYF; cdr3_nt: TGTGCCAGCAGACCTAGCGGGGGGGCCGGGGATACGCAGTATTTT
clone_size: -; v_call: TRBV3-1; d_call: -; j_call: TRBJ2-4; cdr3_aa: CASSQMTKNIQYF; cdr3_nt: TGTGCCAGCAGCCAAATGACCAAAAACATTCAGTACTTC
clone_size: -; v_call: TRBV6-2/TRBV6-3; d_call: -; j_call: TRBJ2-2; cdr3_aa: CASTIWPNTGELFF; cdr3_nt: TGTGCCAGCACCATATGGCCGAACACCGGGGAGCTGTTTTTT
clone_size: -; v_call: TRBV29-1; d_call: -; j_call: TRBJ1-1; cdr3_aa: CSLPGGLDTEAFF; cdr3_nt: TGCAGCCTGCCTGGGGGGCTGGACACTGAAGCTTTCTTT
clone_size: -; v_call: TRBV5-1; d_call: -; j_call: TRBJ1-1; cdr3_aa: CASSLLSQNTEAFF; cdr3_nt: TGCGCCAGCAGCTTGCTATCGCAGAACACTGAAGCTTTCTTT
clone_size: few; v_call: TRBV6-6; d_call: -; j_call: TRBJ1-5; cdr3_aa: CASMAGSNQPQHF; cdr3_nt: TGTGCCAGCATGGCAGGTAGCAATCAGCCCCAGCATTTT
clone_size: few; v_call: TRBV28; d_call: TRBD1; j_call: TRBJ1-2; cdr3_aa: CASSLFLKGTEGYTF; cdr3_nt: TGTGCCAGCAGTTTGTTCCTTAAGGGGACAGAAGGCTACACCTTC
clone_size: few; v_call: TRBV4-2; d_call: -; j_call: TRBJ2-5; cdr3_aa: CASSQGSRQETQYF; cdr3_nt: TGTGCCAGCAGCCAAGGAAGTCGTCAAGAGACCCAGTACTTC
clone_size: -; v_call: TRBV6-2/TRBV6-3; d_call: -; j_call: TRBJ1-6; cdr3_aa: CASRTGISPLHF; cdr3_nt: TGTGCCAGCAGGACAGGAATTTCACCCCTCCACTTT
clone_size: few; v_call: TRBV7-8; d_call: TRBD2; j_call: TRBJ2-1; cdr3_aa: CASSFLGGGVAYNEQFF; cdr3_nt: TGTGCCAGCAGCTTTCTGGGGGGAGGGGTGGCGTACAATGAGCAGTTCTTC
clone_size: many; v_call: TRBV10-3; d_call: -; j_call: TRBJ2-7; cdr3_aa: CAINPGRGISYEQYF; cdr3_nt: TGTGCCATCAACCCGGGCAGGGGCATTTCCTACGAGCAGTACTTC
clone_size: few; v_call: TRBV12-5; d_call: TRBD1; j_call: TRBJ2-3; cdr3_aa: CASGQGGTDTQYF; cdr3_nt: TGTGCCTCGGGACAGGGGGGCACAGATACGCAGTATTTT